This T cell receptor beta chain was found in a study of blood T cell repertoires in COVID-19. In terms of age and location, participants ranged from roughly 18 to 100 years and lived in approximately 26 US areas. Per the original methods: Nucleated cell counts were estimated from reference gene primer amplification. Measured with immunoSEQ multiplex PCR; TCRdb has only the in-frame clones, and not every one. For V, J and clone size, that table is used; D and trimming come from the DNA. The profile shows hundreds of thousands of clones, 65% to 85% of them singletons. The CDR3 runs 16 residues. Germline loops: CDR1 MDHEN, CDR2 SYDVKM. Losses at the gene ends were 7 bases for V and 3 bases for J; bases not matched to a gene: 14.

The gene calls are TRBV28 and TRBJ2-5; 7 nucleotides agree with TRBD1. Sequenced sample: PBMCs or T cells enriched from blood (not recorded which). The receptor's source is a man aged 25-40 years with acute COVID-19. The CDR3, as DNA: TGTGCCAGCAAACCACTCTATCCGGGACAGAAAGAGACCCAGTACTTC. It yields the protein CASKPLYPGQKETQYF.